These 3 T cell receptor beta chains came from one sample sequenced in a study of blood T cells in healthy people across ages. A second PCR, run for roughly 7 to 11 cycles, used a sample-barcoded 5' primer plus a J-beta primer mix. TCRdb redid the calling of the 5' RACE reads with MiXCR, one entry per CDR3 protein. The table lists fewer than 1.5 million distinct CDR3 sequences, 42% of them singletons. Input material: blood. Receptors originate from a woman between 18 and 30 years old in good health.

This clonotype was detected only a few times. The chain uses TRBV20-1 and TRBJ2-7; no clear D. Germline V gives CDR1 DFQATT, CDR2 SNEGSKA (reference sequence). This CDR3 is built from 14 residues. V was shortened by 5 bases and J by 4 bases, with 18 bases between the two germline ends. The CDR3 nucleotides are TGCAGTGCTCCTCCCCTGGAAGTAAGTTACGAGCAGTACTTC. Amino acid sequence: CSAPPLEVSYEQYF.

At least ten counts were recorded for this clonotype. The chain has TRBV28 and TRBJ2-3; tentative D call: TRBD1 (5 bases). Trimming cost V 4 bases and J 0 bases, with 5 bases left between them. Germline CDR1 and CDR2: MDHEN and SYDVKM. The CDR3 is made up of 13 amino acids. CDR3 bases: TGTGCCAGCAGTTGGGGCAGCACAGATACGCAGTATTTT. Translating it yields CASSWGSTDTQYF.

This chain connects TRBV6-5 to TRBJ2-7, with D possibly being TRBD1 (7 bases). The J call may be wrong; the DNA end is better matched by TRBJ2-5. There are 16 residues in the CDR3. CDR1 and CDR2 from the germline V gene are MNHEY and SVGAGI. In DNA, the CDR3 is TGTGCCAGCAGTTACGGTGGAGGGGGCGGAGAAGAGACCCAGTACTTC. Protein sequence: CASSYGGGGGEETQYF.